This T cell receptor (beta chain) was sequenced in a study of regulatory T cells in long-lasting Graves disease. Regarding the study as a whole: Among samples with persistent disease, TRBV28, TRBJ1-2 and TRBJ2-5 were favored.

Time point: newly diagnosed GD, antithyroid drugs for less than 3 months. Generation of the TCR library employed RNA extracted from PBMCs. Looked up from germline, CDR1 is SGHDN and CDR2 is FVKESK. The CDR3 length is 16 residues. The ends lost 5 bases at V and 1 base at J; junction bases unmatched: 7. Building the TCR beta libraries relied on iRepertoire HTBI primers, and CDR3 regions underwent Arm-PCR. TCRdb called the multiplex PCR reads again in MiXCR, with one record for every CDR3 protein. This sample has 530,000 or so distinct CDR3 sequences, with roughly 12% found just once. The sample holds many counts of this clonotype. What it binds is not known. Separately, the same data were catalogued under a study of T cells in Graves' hyperthyroidism and ophthalmopathy. That investigation notes: HTBI primers were used for first-round RT-PCR of the TCR CDR3. Ophthalmopathy, as predicted by the model, came a median roughly 6.3 months after the prediction.

V and J are TRBV14 and TRBJ2-5; TRBD1 matches at 10 bases. Here the sequenced sample was peripheral blood mononuclear cells (PBMCs), taken at new diagnosis, from a patient treated with antithyroid drugs. The origin of this receptor is a man younger than 45 with Graves disease. CDR3 coding DNA: TGTGCCAGCAGCGGCCGGGACAGGGGAAGCCAAGAGACCCAGTACTTC. Its protein product is CASSGRDRGSQETQYF.